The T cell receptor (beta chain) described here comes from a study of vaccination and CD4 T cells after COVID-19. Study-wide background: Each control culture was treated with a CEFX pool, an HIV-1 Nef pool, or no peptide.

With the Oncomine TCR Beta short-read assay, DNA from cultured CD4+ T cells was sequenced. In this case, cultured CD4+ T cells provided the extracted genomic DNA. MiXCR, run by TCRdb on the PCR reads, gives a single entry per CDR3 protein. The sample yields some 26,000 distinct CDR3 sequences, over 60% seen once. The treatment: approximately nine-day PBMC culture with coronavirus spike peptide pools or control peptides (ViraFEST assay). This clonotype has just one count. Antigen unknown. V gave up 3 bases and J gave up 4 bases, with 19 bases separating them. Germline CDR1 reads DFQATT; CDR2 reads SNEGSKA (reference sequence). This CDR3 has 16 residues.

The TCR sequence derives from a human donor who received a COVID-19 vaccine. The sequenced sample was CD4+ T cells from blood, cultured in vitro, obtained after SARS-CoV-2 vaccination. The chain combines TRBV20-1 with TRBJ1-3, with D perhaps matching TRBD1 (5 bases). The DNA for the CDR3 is TGCAGTGCTAGCCGGACCCAGGGCCTGGACGGAAACACCATATATTTT. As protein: CSASRTQGLDGNTIYF.